This T cell receptor (beta chain) is from a study of vaccination and CD4 T cells after COVID-19 (dated by TCRdb to about 2022). Background for the entire study: Every convalescent patient had a positive nasal swab PCR test for SARS-CoV-2, with mild disease in about nine patients and severe disease in one. The convalescent cohort included six males and four females, with two Hispanic individuals, seven Caucasians, two Asians and one multiracial person. Participants received two doses of either the Pfizer-BioNTech BNT162b2 vaccine (n=8) or the Moderna mRNA-1273 vaccine (n=2). Post-COVID blood samples were collected from convalescent patients a median of around 96 days after diagnosis, with a range of roughly 35 to 170 days. Post-vaccine blood samples were collected a median of about 11 weeks after the second vaccine dose, ranging from about 12 to 241 days. Culture stimuli were overlapping spike peptide pools from SARS-CoV-2 and from the common cold coronaviruses HCoV-NL63, HCoV-OC43 and HCoV-229E. In control cultures, a CEFX viral epitope pool was used as positive control, an HIV-1 Nef peptide pool was used as negative control, or no peptide was added. In over 8 COVID-19 convalescent patients and a few infection-naive healthy vaccine recipients, researchers compared the spike-specific CD4+ TCR repertoire from before mRNA vaccination with the repertoire from after.

Turning to this clonotype: This clone's antigen is unknown. The record has no base qualities; no much larger clone is one base away.

Library construction relied on PCR. TCR sequencing of DNA from cultured CD4+ T cells used the Oncomine TCR Beta short-read assay at the Johns Hopkins FTIC core. The QIAamp micro DNA kit was used to extract genomic DNA from the cultured CD4+ T cells. Oncomine TCR Beta libraries from cultured CD4+ T cells were pooled using unique dual indexes and sequenced on an Illumina iSeq 100. The original pipeline was this. Non-productive sequences were removed, and CDR3s that did not start with C, did not end with F or W, or were shorter than 7 amino acids were discarded. The MANAFEST web application identified antigen-specific clonotypes by comparing peptide-stimulated wells against reference wells and other culture wells. An FDR below 0.05, an odds ratio above 5, and a productive frequency above 0.1% in at least two of three replicate wells were required for clones to be considered positive. A clonotype counted as cross-reactive if it showed significant expansion both in the SARS-CoV-2 spike wells and in at least one common cold coronavirus spike condition. Levenshtein distances (stringdist) and unrooted phylogenetic trees (ape) in R version 3.6.1 were used to assess CDR3 homology. TCRdb's own reprocessing of the public reads used fastp at Q25 and MiXCR and kept productive beta chains. Each entry is one CDR3 protein sequence, shown with its most common DNA and genes. TCRdb, rather than the study authors, made the V and J calls. Counted in this sample were 15,000 or so distinct CDR3 sequences; about half of them appeared once. Together, the top ten hold roughly 25% of the sample.

The treatment or condition label for this specimen denotes: roughly 10-day PBMC culture with coronavirus spike peptide pools or control peptides (ViraFEST assay). The ViraFEST assay, used in the study, expanded antigen-specific T cells with peptide pools and then identified the expanded clonotypes through TCR sequencing. Positive SARS-CoV-2 PCR tests in the convalescent patients dated from March to December 2020, before Alpha, Beta and Delta variants emerged in the United States. PBMCs were cultured at approximately 2.1 million per well in IMDM supplemented with approximately 5% human AB serum and about 9.5 IU/ml IL-2, with 9.5 to 10 ug/ml peptide pools added. Half of the culture medium was replaced with fresh IL-2-containing medium on days 3 and 7. After less than twelve days of culture, CD4+ T cells were isolated by negative selection with the EasySep CD4+ T cell isolation kit. PBMCs were separated from whole blood using Ficoll-Paque Plus gradient centrifugation and then either used fresh or cryopreserved at -140C. Culture conditions were generally each tested in triplicate wells.

What the study reported, not specific to this receptor: Nearly all vaccine-specific clones in convalescent patients (304 of 307) were mono-reactive for SARS-CoV-2 spike rather than cross-reactive with common cold coronaviruses. In convalescent patients, a median roughly 87% of post-vaccine SARS-CoV-2-reactive clones were detected only after vaccination, and vaccine-specific priming was suggested by this finding. Only a relatively small number of convalescent patients were included in the study, and early timepoints following natural infection were not analyzed. The median count of SARS-CoV-2-reactive clonotypes went up from around 20 after infection to about 40 after vaccination, although the change was not significant.

V sheds 6 bases and J sheds 2 bases, leaving 16 bases between their ends. Per the germline V gene, SQVTM is the CDR1 and ANQGSEA is the CDR2. Its CDR3 holds 15 amino acids, cysteine through phenylalanine. Only the CDR3 DNA is retained, 45 bases long and in frame from the first base. Material: cultured CD4+ T cells from blood, obtained after SARS-CoV-2 vaccination. In this chain, TRBV29-1 is recombined with TRBJ2-2; a tentative D match to TRBD2 spans 7 bases. This receptor was identified in a human donor with COVID-19. The DNA reads TGCAGCGTCCGAGGGGCGGGGGCAAACACCGGGGAGCTGTTTTTT. This gives the protein CSVRGAGANTGELFF.